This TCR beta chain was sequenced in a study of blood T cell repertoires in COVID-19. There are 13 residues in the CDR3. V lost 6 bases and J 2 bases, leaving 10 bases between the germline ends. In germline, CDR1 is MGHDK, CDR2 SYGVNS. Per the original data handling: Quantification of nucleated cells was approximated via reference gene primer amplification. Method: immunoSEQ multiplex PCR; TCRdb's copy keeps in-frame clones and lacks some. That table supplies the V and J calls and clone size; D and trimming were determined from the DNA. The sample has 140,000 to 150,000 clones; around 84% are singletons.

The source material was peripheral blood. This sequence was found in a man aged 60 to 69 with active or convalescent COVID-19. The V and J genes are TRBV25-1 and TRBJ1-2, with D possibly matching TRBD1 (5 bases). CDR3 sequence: CASRGLKNYGYTF. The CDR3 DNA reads TGTGCCAGCAGGGGGCTCAAGAACTATGGCTACACCTTC.